This T cell receptor beta chain was recorded in a study of early T cells in non-severe SARS-CoV-2 infection. Ten or more counts support this clonotype. Its antigen is not known. Notes on the study in general: There was a bias toward anti-spike CD8 responses in VDJdb matching, which missed private and CD4 specificities.

Unique molecular identifiers were attached to individual cDNA molecules. Using its own MiXCR run on the 5' RACE reads, TCRdb lists one record per CDR3 protein. The sample holds 57,000 or so distinct CDR3 sequences, 4.5% to 7% seen once. The CDR3 runs 14 residues. Deletions cut 3 bases from V and 2 bases from J, with 10 bases between. The V gene's germline CDR1 is DFQATT and CDR2 SNEGSKA (reference sequence). The TCR originated in an adult who was a healthcare worker with PCR-confirmed SARS-CoV-2 infection or an uninfected control (not recorded which). This sequence joins TRBV20-1 and TRBJ2-2; perhaps TRBD2 as D (5 bases). The sample was whole blood. CDR3 sequence reads: CSASRRANTGELFF. The CDR3, as DNA: TGCAGTGCTAGTCGGCGGGCAAACACCGGGGAGCTGTTTTTT.